The next 16 T cell receptor beta chains were all read from a single sample in a study of shared clonotypes between healthy human individuals. Here immunoSEQ multiplex PCR was the method, and the copy in TCRdb shows in-frame clones only, minus some. The table shows some 2.1 million clones, with 85% to 95% occurring only once. The sample taken for sequencing was naive CD4+ T cells sorted from blood. As to subset: CD45RA+ positively selected. The origin of the receptors is a man younger than 35 in good health.

The chain links TRBV6-4 to TRBJ2-7; D unresolved. The CDR3 totals 14 residues. Germline V lookup: CDR1 MRHNA, CDR2 SNTAGT. The V end was cut by 1 base, the J end by 4 bases, with 11 bases between. CDR3 protein: CASSDWRGGYEQYF. CDR3 nucleotide sequence: TGTGCCAGCAGTGACTGGAGAGGCGGTTACGAGCAGTACTTC.

The chain links TRBV5-1 to TRBJ1-1; possible D gene TRBD1, 5 bases. Germline-derived CDR1 and CDR2 are SGHRS and YFSETQ. This CDR3 region has 17 residues. V lost 3 bases to trimming and J lost 6 bases, with 24 bases between them. The CDR3 region has the DNA TGCGCCAGCAGCTCTACGGGGGTAAGGATCGCGTCCGCTGAAGCTTTCTTT. It yields the protein CASSSTGVRIASAEAFF.

Worth noting for this clone: An end of the junction does not agree with germline; a read error may underlie this. V gene TRBV10-3 combines with J gene TRBJ2-7; no reliable D call. The CDR3 has 13 amino acids. Germline V gene lookup returns CDR1 ENHRY and CDR2 SYGVKD. CDR3 region: CAISESPGYGQYF. The CDR3 DNA sequence: TGTGCCATCAGTGAGTCCCCAGGTTACGGGCAGTACTTC.

The CDR3 region is CASGNRESGYTF. CDR3 sequence (DNA): TGTGCCAGCGGCAACAGGGAGAGCGGCTACACCTTC. This rearrangement joins TRBV28 to TRBJ1-2, with D perhaps matching TRBD1 (6 bases). The CDR3 covers 12 residues. With 8 bases removed from V and 8 bases from J, the gap between germline ends came to 15 bases. Germline CDR1 reads MDHEN; CDR2 reads SYDVKM.

The chain uses TRBV27 and TRBJ1-1, with D tentatively TRBD1 (5 bases). V shed 4 bases and J shed 2 bases, with 20 bases lying between them. The CDR3 is made up of 17 amino acids. Germline CDR1 MNHEY, CDR2 SMNVEV (reference sequence). CDR3 sequence: CASSWTGARWGNTEAFF. The CDR3, as DNA: TGTGCCAGCAGTTGGACCGGGGCCCGATGGGGCAACACTGAAGCTTTCTTT.

This chain connects TRBV5-1 to TRBJ2-1, with D unclear. V was shortened by 6 bases and J by 7 bases, with 11 bases between the two germline ends. CDR1 and CDR2 (germline): SGHRS, YFSETQ. The CDR3 is made up of 12 amino acids. Here the CDR3 reads CASTRVGNEQFF. The DNA for the CDR3 is TGCGCCAGCACCCGGGTGGGGAATGAGCAGTTCTTC.

The J gene is TRBJ2-5, the V gene TRBV5-4; 13 nucleotides line up with TRBD2. The CDR3 spans 17 residues. V trimming: 0 bases; J trimming: 5 bases; junction bases outside the gene matches: 7. Germline V gene sequence: CDR1 SGHNT, CDR2 YYREEE (reference sequence). The CDR3 nucleotides are TGTGCCAGCAGCTTGGGACTAGCGGGAGGCGGTCGGGAGACCCAGTACTTC. This gives the protein CASSLGLAGGGRETQYF.

This clone appeared once. The V call is TRBV7-3, the J call TRBJ2-3; D is unclear. CDR3 length: 16 amino acids. From germline, CDR1 is SGHTA and CDR2 FQGTGA. Trimming pared 5 bases from V and 0 bases from J, leaving 15 bases between. CDR3 sequence: CASSLLGLVSTDTQYF. CDR3 DNA sequence: TGTGCCAGCAGCCTCCTTGGGCTAGTTAGCACAGATACGCAGTATTTT.

The genes are TRBV5-6 and TRBJ1-1, with a possible D match to TRBD1 (5 bases). The CDR3 is 14 amino acids. The ends were cut back, 4 bases at V and 5 bases at J, with 15 bases in the middle. Per germline, CDR1 SGHDT and CDR2 YYEEEE. DNA of the CDR3: TGTGCCAGCAGCCCCTACAGGCGGGGTACTGAAGCTTTCTTT. Translating it yields CASSPYRRGTEAFF. Full variable domain (rest looked up from reference TRBV5-6 and TRBJ1-1): DAGVTQSPTHLIKTRGQQVTLRCSPKSGHDTVSWYQQALGQGPQFIFQYYEEEERQRGNFPDRFSGHQFPNYSSELNVNALLLGDSALYLCASSPYRRGTEAFFGQGTRLTVV.

This chain links TRBV6-1 with TRBJ2-1, with D uncertain. V lost 8 bases, J lost 8 bases, and 19 bases lay in between. Germline V gives CDR1 MNHNS, CDR2 SASEGT. This CDR3 is built from 14 residues. The CDR3 region has the DNA TGTGCCAGCGACCGTTTGCCCCTTGGTCATGAGCAGTTCTTC. Amino acid sequence: CASDRLPLGHEQFF.

The chain has TRBV7-3 and TRBJ2-2; perhaps TRBD2 as D (5 bases). V gave up 5 bases and J gave up 5 bases, with 15 bases separating them. Germline loops: CDR1 SGHTA, CDR2 FQGTGA. The CDR3 consists of 15 residues. The CDR3 protein is CASSPTGISTGELFF. Written as DNA, the CDR3 is TGTGCCAGCAGCCCCACCGGGATTTCGACCGGGGAGCTGTTTTTT.

This chain connects TRBV6-6 to TRBJ1-5; 7 bases line up with TRBD1. Germline V lookup: CDR1 MNHNY, CDR2 SVGAGI (reference sequence). The V gene end was trimmed by 4 bases and the J gene end by 16 bases; junction bases not matched to a gene: 13. The CDR3 sequence is 13 residues long. The CDR3 DNA follows: TGTGCCAGCAGTTCAGCGGAAGACAGGGTCCTACATTTT. Translation gives CASSSAEDRVLHF.

The rearrangement links TRBV18 to TRBJ2-2, with a tentative D call TRBD1 (5 bases). CDR3 length: 15 amino acids. In germline, CDR1 is KGHSH, CDR2 LQKENI. The V end lost 3 bases, the J end lost 6 bases, and 14 bases lay between the germline ends. The CDR3 loop reads CASSPQAQGSGELFF. CDR3 in DNA: TGTGCCAGCTCACCGCAAGCCCAGGGATCCGGGGAGCTGTTTTTT.

This chain links TRBV5-1 with TRBJ1-1; 7 bases line up with TRBD1. The CDR3 loop spans 15 amino acids. Germline V CDR1 and CDR2: SGHRS, YFSETQ. With V trimmed by 7 bases and J by 0 bases, 9 bases remained unmatched. CDR3: CASRRTGDLNTEAFF. CDR3 in DNA: TGCGCCAGCCGACGTACAGGGGATCTGAACACTGAAGCTTTCTTT.

The chain carries TRBV4-1 and TRBJ2-7; D is ambiguous. This CDR3 has 16 amino acids. Per germline, CDR1 MGHRA and CDR2 YSYEKL. V lost 0 bases and J lost 2, with 14 bases in between. The CDR3 DNA sequence: TGCGCCAGCAGCCAAGATCTGGGCGGTGTCGCCTACGAGCAGTACTTC. Protein product: CASSQDLGGVAYEQYF.

As regards this clone: Other nucleotide sequences in the sample specify the same CDR3. The V call is TRBV6-5, the J call TRBJ2-1; a possible D gene is TRBD2 (6 bases). Germline loops: CDR1 MNHEY, CDR2 SVGAGI. Trimming pared 5 bases from V and 4 bases from J, leaving 9 bases between. The CDR3 has 13 residues. As DNA, the CDR3 is TGTGCCAGCAGTAGGGACTCTTACAATGAGCAGTTCTTC. Protein sequence: CASSRDSYNEQFF.